The 2 T cell receptor beta chains below were found in one sample sequenced in a study of T cells after yellow fever vaccination. Each CDR3 protein gets one entry after TCRdb re-called the 5' RACE reads with MiXCR. The profile shows 50,000 or so distinct CDR3 sequences, approximately 7.7% of them singletons. The source was CD8+ T cells sorted from PBMCs, collected on the day of the first yellow fever vaccination. The source is a man between 18 and 35 years old who received the YFV17D yellow fever vaccine.

The sample holds many counts of this clonotype. This chain connects TRBV18 to TRBJ2-7; TRBD1 aligns across 10 bases. With 3 bases clipped from V and 3 bases from J, the junction kept 8 bases outside the gene matches. The CDR3 runs to 16 residues. The germline CDR1 and CDR2 sequences are KGHSH and LQKENI. The CDR3 loop reads CASSPPGTGALYEQYF. The CDR3 coding sequence is TGTGCCAGCTCACCCCCTGGGACAGGGGCCCTCTACGAGCAGTACTTC. Complete variable domain (other parts from reference TRBV18 and TRBJ2-7): NAGVMQNPRHLVRRRGQEARLRCSPMKGHSHVYWYRQLPEEGLKFMVYLQKENIIDESGMPKERFSAEFPKEGPSILRIQQVVRGDSAAYFCASSPPGTGALYEQYFGPGTRLTVT.

This clonotype was observed at least ten times. The V and J genes are TRBV4-3 and TRBJ1-6, with 8 bases that match TRBD1. This CDR3 contains 15 residues. Per the germline V gene, CDR1 is LGHNA and CDR2 is YSLEER. Trimming at V came to 1 base and at J to 7 bases, leaving 3 bases not matched to a gene. The CDR3 here is CASSQGTGRNSPLHF. Here the CDR3 DNA reads TGCGCCAGCAGCCAAGGGACAGGGCGAAATTCACCCCTCCACTTT.